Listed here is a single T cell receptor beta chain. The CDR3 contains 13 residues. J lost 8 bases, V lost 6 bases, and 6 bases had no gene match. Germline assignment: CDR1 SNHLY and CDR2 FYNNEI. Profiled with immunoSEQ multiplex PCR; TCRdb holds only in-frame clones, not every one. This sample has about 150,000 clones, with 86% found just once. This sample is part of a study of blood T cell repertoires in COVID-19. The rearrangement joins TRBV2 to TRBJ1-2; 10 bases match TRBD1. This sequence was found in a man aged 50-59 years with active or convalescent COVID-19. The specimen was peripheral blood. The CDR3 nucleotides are TGTGCCAGCAGGCGACAGGGGGCGAGCGGCTACACCTTC. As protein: CASRRQGASGYTF.